The 12 T cell receptor beta chains below were found in one sample sequenced in a study of blood T cell repertoires in COVID-19. Produced via immunoSEQ multiplex PCR; TCRdb's table is partial and in-frame only. The sample includes around 370,000 clones, roughly 90% of them seen just once. Sample: peripheral blood. These receptor sequences come from a man aged 18 to 35 with active or convalescent COVID-19.

The chain is built from TRBV28 and TRBJ2-7; weak D call: TRBD2 (6 bases). Looked up from germline, CDR1 is MDHEN and CDR2 is SYDVKM. The ends were cut back, 3 bases at V and 3 bases at J, with 15 bases in the middle. CDR3 length: 15 residues. Written as DNA, the CDR3 is TGTGCCAGCAGTTTCCCCGGGACTGGCTTCTACGAGCAGTACTTC. This encodes CASSFPGTGFYEQYF.

J is TRBJ1-2 and V is TRBV5-1, with D possibly TRBD1 on 6 matching bases. V dropped 3 bases and J dropped 8 bases, with 20 bases sitting between them. This CDR3 is built from 15 residues. Germline V lookup: CDR1 SGHRS, CDR2 YFSETQ. CDR3 DNA: TGCGCCAGCAGCTCTATATACGACCGGGACATCGGCTACACCTTC. It specifies CASSSIYDRDIGYTF.

The V and J genes are TRBV7-8 and TRBJ2-1; TRBD2 aligns across 14 bases. There are 18 residues in the CDR3. Germline CDR1 is SGHVS and CDR2 is FQNEAQ. The V gene end was trimmed by 1 base and the J gene end by 6 bases; junction bases not matched to a gene: 8. CDR3 residues: CASSLGTSGGLARNEQFF. The CDR3 DNA reads TGTGCCAGCAGCTTAGGGACTAGCGGGGGGTTAGCCCGCAATGAGCAGTTCTTC.

CDR3 DNA: TGTGCCAGCGGGGGACAGACCTACGAGCAGTACTTC. Its protein is CASGGQTYEQYF. The chain has TRBV25-1 and TRBJ2-7, with 7 bases identical to TRBD1. J lost 2 bases, V lost 8 bases, and 3 bases had no gene match. CDR3 length equals 12 residues. Germline CDR1 reads MGHDK; CDR2 reads SYGVNS.

The chain recombines TRBV7-8 with TRBJ2-4; D is perhaps TRBD1 (6 bases). Per the germline V gene, CDR1 is SGHVS and CDR2 is FQNEAQ. V was trimmed by 3 bases and J by 1 base, leaving 19 bases between them. CDR3 length equals 18 residues. CDR3 coding DNA: TGTGCCAGCAGCTTTTCATCCACAGGGTTAGGGGCCAAAAACATTCAGTACTTC. Translating it yields CASSFSSTGLGAKNIQYF.

The chain employs TRBV6-1 and TRBJ1-1, with a weak D call TRBD1 (5 bases). Germline V CDR1 and CDR2: MNHNS, SASEGT. CDR3 length: 17 residues. V shed 2 bases and J shed 6 bases, with 22 bases lying between them. The CDR3 protein is CASSEPQGSAAKAEAFF. Here the CDR3 DNA reads TGTGCCAGCAGTGAACCCCAGGGCAGTGCGGCGAAAGCTGAAGCTTTCTTT.

The CDR3 sequence: CASSLAGTTYEQYF. CDR3 bases: TGTGCCAGCAGCTTAGCGGGGACAACCTACGAGCAGTACTTC. This sequence joins TRBV7-8 and TRBJ2-7; D possibly corresponds to TRBD1 (6 bases). Deletions cut 0 bases from V and 2 bases from J, with 8 bases between. The CDR3 has 14 residues. Germline loops: CDR1 SGHVS, CDR2 FQNEAQ.

This clone was seen only a few times. The chain couples TRBV27 to TRBJ2-1; 12 bases agree with TRBD2. The CDR3 is made up of 20 amino acids. Germline CDR1 MNHEY, CDR2 SMNVEV (reference sequence). V was pared by 6 bases and J by 7 bases, with 22 bases of the junction left unmatched. The CDR3 DNA reads TGTGCCAGCAGCCCACCCCGCAGGACTAGCGGGACCCGACTGCCAAATGAGCAGTTCTTC. Its translation is CASSPPRRTSGTRLPNEQFF.

This rearrangement joins TRBV6-5 to TRBJ1-5; possible D gene TRBD1, 5 bases. The germline gives CDR1 MNHEY, CDR2 SVGAGI. V lost 7 bases to trimming and J lost 5 bases, with 15 bases between them. The CDR3 totals 14 residues. The CDR3 region has the DNA TGTGCCAGCATCCCTCGGCAGGGCGATCAGCCCCAGCATTTT. Residues: CASIPRQGDQPQHF.

The gene calls are TRBV6-5 and TRBJ1-5; D may be TRBD1 (5 bases). The CDR3 totals 14 residues. V lost 8 bases, J lost 0 bases, and 11 bases lay in between. Looked up from germline, CDR1 is MNHEY and CDR2 is SVGAGI. CDR3 region: CASGRGFSNQPQHF. The CDR3 DNA is TGTGCCAGCGGTAGGGGTTTTAGCAATCAGCCCCAGCATTTT.

The chain has TRBV27 and TRBJ2-1; 12 bases map to TRBD2. The CDR3 is made up of 16 amino acids. Germline V gene lookup returns CDR1 MNHEY and CDR2 SMNVEV (reference sequence). J lost 4 bases, V lost 5 bases, and 6 bases had no gene match. The CDR3 DNA reads TGTGCCAGCAGTCCTCGACTAGCGGGAGTTTACAATGAGCAGTTCTTC. It specifies CASSPRLAGVYNEQFF.

This clone was counted once. CDR3 nucleotide sequence: TGTGCCAGCAGCGTAGAGACAGGAAGTAACTATGGCTACACCTTC. Protein: CASSVETGSNYGYTF. The V gene is TRBV9, the J gene TRBJ1-2, with D possibly TRBD1 on 6 matching bases. Trimming shortened V by 0 bases and J by 1 base, and 10 bases separated the two germline ends. Germline CDR1 is SGDLS and CDR2 is YYNGEE. This CDR3 spans 15 amino acids.